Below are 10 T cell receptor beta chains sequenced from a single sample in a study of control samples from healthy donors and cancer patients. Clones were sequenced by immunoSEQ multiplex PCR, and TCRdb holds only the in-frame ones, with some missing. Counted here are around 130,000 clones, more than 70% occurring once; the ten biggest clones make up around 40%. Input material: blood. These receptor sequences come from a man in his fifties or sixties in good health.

The CDR3 sequence is CASSLLEQPQHF. The CDR3 DNA reads TGTGCCAGCAGCCTTTTGGAGCAGCCCCAGCATTTT. V gene TRBV7-9 combines with J gene TRBJ1-5; D uncertain. The V and J ends lost 5 bases and 7 bases respectively, with 9 bases between them. The CDR3 is 12 amino acids. CDR1 is SEHNR, CDR2 FQNEAQ, per germline (reference sequence).

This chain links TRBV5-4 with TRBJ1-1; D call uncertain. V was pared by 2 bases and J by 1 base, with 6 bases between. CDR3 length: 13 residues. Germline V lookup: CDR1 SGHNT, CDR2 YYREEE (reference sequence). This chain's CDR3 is CASSFSRNTEAFF. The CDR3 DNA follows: TGTGCCAGCAGCTTTAGCAGGAACACTGAAGCTTTCTTT.

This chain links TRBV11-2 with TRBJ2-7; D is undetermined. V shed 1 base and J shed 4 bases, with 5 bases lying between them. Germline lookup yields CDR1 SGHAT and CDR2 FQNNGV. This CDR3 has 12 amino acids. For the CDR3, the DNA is TGTGCCAGCAGCTTAGGGGTTTACGAGCAGTACTTC. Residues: CASSLGVYEQYF.

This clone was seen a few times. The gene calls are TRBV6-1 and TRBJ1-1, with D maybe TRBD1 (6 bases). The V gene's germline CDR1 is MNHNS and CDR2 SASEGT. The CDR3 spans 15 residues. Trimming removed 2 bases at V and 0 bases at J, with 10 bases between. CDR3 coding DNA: TGTGCCAGCAGTGAAACCCACAGGGTGAACACTGAAGCTTTCTTT. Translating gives CASSETHRVNTEAFF.

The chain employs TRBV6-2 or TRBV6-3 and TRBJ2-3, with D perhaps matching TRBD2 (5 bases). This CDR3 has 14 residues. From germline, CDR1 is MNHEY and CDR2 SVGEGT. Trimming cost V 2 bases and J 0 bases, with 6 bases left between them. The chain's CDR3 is CASSYRGSTDTQYF. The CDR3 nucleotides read TGTGCCAGCAGTTACCGGGGAAGCACAGATACGCAGTATTTT.

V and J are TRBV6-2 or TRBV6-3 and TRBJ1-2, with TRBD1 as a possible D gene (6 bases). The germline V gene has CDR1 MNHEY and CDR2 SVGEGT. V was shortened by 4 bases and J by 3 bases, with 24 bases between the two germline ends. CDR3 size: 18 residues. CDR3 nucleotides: TGTGCCAGCAGTTCTGCACCCGGTAAAGCAGGGGCCCACTATGGCTACACCTTC. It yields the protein CASSSAPGKAGAHYGYTF.

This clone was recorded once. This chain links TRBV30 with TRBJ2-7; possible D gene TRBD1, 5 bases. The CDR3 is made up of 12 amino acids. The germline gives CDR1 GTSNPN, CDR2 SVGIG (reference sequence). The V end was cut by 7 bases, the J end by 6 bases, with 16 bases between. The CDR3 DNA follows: TGTGCCTCAACTCTAACAAGGGGCGAGCAGTACTTC. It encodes CASTLTRGEQYF.

The CDR3 sequence is CASSVGLGAPVGNTIYF. CDR3 sequence (DNA): TGTGCCAGCAGCGTGGGCCTGGGGGCGCCGGTTGGAAACACCATATATTTT. The chain carries TRBV9 and TRBJ1-3, with D perhaps matching TRBD1 (6 bases). The V gene lost 2 bases and the J gene lost 3 bases, with 18 bases spanning the gap. The germline V gene has CDR1 SGDLS and CDR2 YYNGEE. The CDR3 is 17 residues long.

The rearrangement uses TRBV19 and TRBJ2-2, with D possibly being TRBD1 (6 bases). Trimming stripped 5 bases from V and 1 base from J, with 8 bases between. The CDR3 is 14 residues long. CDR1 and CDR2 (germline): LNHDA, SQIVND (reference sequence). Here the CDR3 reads CASSGQLNTGELFF. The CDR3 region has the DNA TGTGCCAGTAGTGGACAGCTGAACACCGGGGAGCTGTTTTTT.

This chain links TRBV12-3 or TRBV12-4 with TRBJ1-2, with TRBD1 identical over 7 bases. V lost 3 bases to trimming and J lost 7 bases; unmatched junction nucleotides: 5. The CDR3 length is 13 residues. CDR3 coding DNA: TGTGCCAGCAGTTTCCGACAGGGCCTTGGCTACACCTTC. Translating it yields CASSFRQGLGYTF.